This T cell receptor beta chain was captured in a study of identical twins. Notes on the study in general: The study drew conclusions from cross-sectional statistical analysis, not from following the same donors.

This clonotype was detected ten times or more. Antigen specificity is unknown. TCRdb re-called the 5' RACE reads with MiXCR, one entry per CDR3 protein. The profile covers roughly 500,000 distinct CDR3 sequences, with 20% to 25% appearing a single time and approximately 0.95% taken by the ten largest. The CDR3 extends over 12 amino acids. Germline V gives CDR1 MNHEY, CDR2 SVGAGI. V lost 6 bases, J lost 2 bases, and 7 bases lay in between. The same sample was also used in a study of T cells expressing NK-cell markers.

This TCR derives from a young woman in good health. Input material: CD4+ T cells sorted from blood. V and J are TRBV6-5 and TRBJ1-1; unclear D gene. CDR3 in amino acids: CASRRLNTEAFF. CDR3 DNA sequence: TGTGCCAGCAGAAGGTTAAACACTGAAGCTTTCTTT.